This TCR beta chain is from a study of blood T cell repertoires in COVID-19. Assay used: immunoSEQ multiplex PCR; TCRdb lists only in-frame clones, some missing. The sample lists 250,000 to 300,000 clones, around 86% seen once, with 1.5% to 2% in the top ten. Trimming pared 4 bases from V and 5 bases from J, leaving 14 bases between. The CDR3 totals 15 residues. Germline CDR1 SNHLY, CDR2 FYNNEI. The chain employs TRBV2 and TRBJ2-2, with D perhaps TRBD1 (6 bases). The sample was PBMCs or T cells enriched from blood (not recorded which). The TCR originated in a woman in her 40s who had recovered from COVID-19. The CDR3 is CASSVRGSPTGELFF. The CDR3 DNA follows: TGTGCCAGCAGTGTTAGGGGGAGCCCAACCGGGGAGCTGTTTTTT.